Given below is one TCR beta chain in context. No antigen is known for it. Per-base quality was not reported, and no clone a single base away is much larger than it. These data come from a study of cytomegalovirus exposure and HLA in healthy donors (TCRdb year 2017). In terms of the full investigation: An earlier analysis of 550 to 700 of the donors reported approximately 290 Gb of sequence data and 117 million unique TCR beta sequences from approximately 180 million T cells. Roughly 300 gigabases of sequencing data and tens of millions of unique TCR sequences made up an early release that covered approximately 620 HLA-typed donors. The genetic ancestry cluster associated with self-reported Caucasian donors included 70% to 85% of the 398 genotyped donors. The study aimed to test whether cataloging public T cell receptors could reveal signatures of past pathogen exposure. The study profiled the T cell repertoires of hundreds of subjects by immunosequencing and related them to cytomegalovirus serostatus. A separate validation cohort of approximately 120 different subjects was used in addition to the roughly 670-subject first cohort. High-throughput TCR immunosequencing, statistical association of individual TCRs with disease status, and machine learning were combined to predict cytomegalovirus infection status. A later analysis re-examined previously published TCR beta repertoires from just over 650 donors and added high-resolution HLA genotyping to investigate patterns of TCR occurrence. In the later analysis, no new phenotypic data were used to find candidate immune exposures; instead, reliance was placed on TCR beta sequences and their occurrence across donors. In an earlier analysis of around 540 of the donors, high-throughput TCR beta sequencing was used to judge whether each TCR beta V gene segment behaved as functional or pseudogenic. Alongside the repertoire data, information on donor age, sex, ethnicity and CMV serostatus was compiled. A later genetic analysis took genome-wide SNP genotypes for about three fifths of the 666 donors and used that subset as a discovery cohort. All discovery cohort repertoires had been generated on a single sequencing platform. Class I and class II HLA loci were covered by the typing at four-digit resolution. Typing coverage differed by locus: A, B, C, DRB1 and DQB1 were typed in about 629-640 donors, DQA1 in 500 to 550, DPA1 in some 570, and DPB1 in 472. Because of strong linkage in the cohort, a few DR-DQ haplotypes were treated as single units for association and clustering. Across approximately 420 genotyped donors of the cohort, an average of about 220,000 unique TCR beta nucleotide sequences per donor were sequenced, and roughly a sixth of those sequences were non-productive.

General study outcomes and caveats: The classifier was reported to diagnose cytomegalovirus status with high specificity and sensitivity in both the original and validation cohorts. Correlated functional status among segregating V segments might reflect linkage disequilibrium, but an unknown experimental factor could not be ruled out. HLA typing was unavailable for some donors at each locus, so association tests used only the typed subset. The 87-base-pair reads could not distinguish some IMGT-functional V segments, including TRBV6-2 and TRBV6-3, so those segments were excluded. The presence/absence analyses assumed that sequencing depth was roughly uniform across donors, and that assumption may not be true. A total of fewer than 200 TCR beta chains were listed by the study as associated with cytomegalovirus. In a later genetic analysis, a missense DCLRE1C variant was associated with V-gene and J-gene trimming of TCR beta chains, and the association was replicated in an independent cohort. Specific HLA alleles were associated with 15,000 to 20,000 TCR beta sequences at a false discovery rate of 0.05 in a later analysis. A further reported finding was that TCR beta sequences accurately predicted the HLA-A and HLA-B alleles for most subjects in the first cohort. Immune exposure information for the cohort was limited to CMV serostatus. A later analysis found that TCR association rates varied across HLA loci, with DRB1 alleles showing the most associated TCRs and HLA-C alleles the fewest. When HLA alleles, especially DR and DQ, strongly co-occurred, attributing TCR associations to individual alleles was difficult. This cohort had only TCR beta chains sequenced, and the lack of alpha or paired-chain data limited which features could be detected. In a later analysis, several top co-occurrence clusters were reported to appear linked to parvovirus B19, influenza, CMV and Epstein-Barr virus. Because counts were too low, seventeen rarely observed V segments, including chromosome 9 orphons, were excluded from the earlier analysis of 587 of the donors. In vitro tests confirmed that a few of the cytomegalovirus-associated TCR beta chains recognize cytomegalovirus antigens. In a later analysis, HLA-associated TCR beta chains were found to be more clonally expanded and to have lower generation probabilities than equally common non-associated chains. A later genetic analysis reported fewer N-insertions in productive TCRs among donors in an Asian-associated ancestry cluster than the roughly 700-donor mean. The authors suggested that the approach could potentially be extended to other disease states and immunological phenotypes. In an earlier analysis of about 540 of the donors, most TCR beta V segments were observed in productive rearrangements about 87% or about 30% of the time, broadly matching IMGT annotations. The sequencing pipeline was judged likely to have produced a cluster of highly shared sequence variants as a technical artifact. While some public TCRs were present in many individuals, most TCR sequences turned up only very rarely across donors. A later analysis found that most CMV-associated TCR beta chains appeared HLA-restricted, with HLA associations seemingly driven largely by CMV exposure.

There are 13 amino acids in the CDR3, from cysteine to phenylalanine inclusive. The DNA shown is the 39-base CDR3, in frame from base 1. From a lookup of the germline V gene (reference sequence), CDR1 and CDR2 are MNHNY and SVGAGI. V gives up 5 bases and J gives up 9 bases, and the segment between their germline ends measures 14 bases. Preparation of the library involved the immunoSEQ multiplex PCR assay. The multiplex PCR relied on a mix of 60 forward primers for TCR Vbeta segments and 13 reverse primers for TCR Jbeta segments. Amplification of the CDR3 region of rearranged TCR beta genes was performed with a multiplex PCR assay on genomic DNA. The Illumina HiSeq System was used to sequence the amplified TCR beta libraries as 87-base-pair reads. The authors' analysis ran thus. Across the roughly 670 repertoires, a later analysis counted tens of millions of unique TCR beta chains, roughly 11 million of which were shared by at least two donors. To remove PCR and sequencing errors, raw reads were error-corrected and collapsed into unique sequences using a nearest-neighbor algorithm that merged closely related sequences. Alignment of CDR3 sequences to IMGT reference sequences was used to assign V, D and J gene segments. For a sequence to be retained, at least a six-nucleotide match to both a V gene segment and a J gene segment was required. Rearrangements were called productive when the CDR3 lacked stop codons and stayed in frame with V and J; all others were non-productive. CDR3 was defined by IMGT convention, running from the second conserved V-encoded cysteine to the conserved J-encoded phenylalanine. The earlier analysis of about 610 of the donors excluded sequences that lacked an unambiguous match to a single V gene segment. An earlier analysis of fewer than 650 of the donors classified V segments as functional when productive rearrangements were above 56.7% and as segregating when the standard deviation between donors was above 5%. A statistical classification framework was built to diagnose cytomegalovirus status from the catalog of TCR beta chain sequences. V and J gene assignment, in a later analysis, came from comparing TCR nucleotide sequences with IMGT/GENE-DB human TR gene sequences. Using the TCRdist pipeline, a later analysis assigned CDR3 sequences along with most-parsimonious VDJ recombination scenarios. In a later analysis, every TCR beta chain was defined by the combination of its CDR3 amino acid sequence and its V-gene family, and reads without a unique V-gene family were dropped. As a way to deal with suspected cross-contamination and a sequencing artifact, a later analysis dropped approximately 570 nucleotide sequences that were highly shared and had low generation probability. For each public chain, a later analysis derived a clonal expansion index from normalized ranks of inferred template counts within each repertoire. Generation probabilities in a later analysis came from a VDJ recombination model fitted to out-of-frame rearrangements, and those results were checked against IGoR. In a later analysis, TCR-TCR, TCR-HLA and TCR-CMV co-occurrence was scored with hypergeometric tests, and a repertoire-size bias correction was applied to TCR pairs. To estimate false discovery rates, a later analysis permuted the HLA or CMV assignments 20 times. In a later analysis, co-occurring TCRs were grouped using DBSCAN, with TCRdist sequence similarity added in when clustering inside HLA-allele-positive subsets. Co-occurrence clustering excluded repertoires with fewer than 30,000 or more than 120,000 public chains, plus five with anomalous nucleotide sharing. In its TCRdb copy, this immuneACCESS table keeps in-frame sequences only and misses some clones. Where compared with another copy, unresolved V genes explain less than half of these, and the others have no known cause. The V and J calls and clone size were taken over from that table, and D and trimming were inferred from the DNA. This sample holds 200,000 to 250,000 clones; around 80% were observed only once. The ten largest clones add up to roughly 0.71% of the sample.

The cohort was made up of around 720 healthy bone marrow donors. Cohort members were all nominally healthy when sampled, although unrecorded immune exposures were likely present. The donor tested CMV seronegative and was one of the 352 seronegative cohort members. A peripheral blood sample was provided by each donor, and peripheral blood mononuclear cells were used for TCR beta sequencing. Genomic DNA was extracted from the blood cell samples with the Qiagen DNeasy Blood Extraction Kit. The sequence joins TRBV6-6 to TRBJ2-1; too little of a D gene remains to name it. The sample comprised PBMCs. The receptor was isolated from a boy aged 2 to 10 in good health and CMV-seronegative. The nucleotides read TGTGCCAGCAGTGCCCCTAGTTACCGTGAGCAGTTCTTC. This translates into CASSAPSYREQFF.